This T cell receptor beta chain stems from a study of T-cell memory formation after mild COVID-19. MiXCR, applied by TCRdb to the 5' RACE reads, yields one record per CDR3 protein. The sample lists 400,000 or so distinct CDR3 sequences, under 25% occurring once. Sequencing was carried out using PBMCs or a T cell subset sorted from them (not recorded which). This clonotype originated in an adult woman who had mild COVID-19 (a few samples of this study predate the infection). Cell type and time point are not known.

The chain's CDR3 is CASSVQGDEQYF. The DNA of the CDR3 is TGCGCCAGCAGTGTACAGGGGGACGAGCAGTACTTC. V gene TRBV10-2 combines with J gene TRBJ2-7; 8 nucleotides line up with TRBD1. Germline lookup yields CDR1 WSHSY and CDR2 SAAADI. The CDR3 extends over 12 amino acids. V trimming: 4 bases; J trimming: 5 bases; junction bases outside the gene matches: 1.